This is a list of T cell receptor beta chains from one sample in a study of blood T cell repertoires in COVID-19. TCRdb's copy holds only in-frame clones and misses some; the assay was immunoSEQ multiplex PCR. The table has a few hundred thousand clones, approximately 87% seen once; the top ten hold roughly 9.4%. The sequenced sample was PBMCs or T cells enriched from blood (not recorded which). All receptors come from a woman between 45 and 60 years old who had recovered from COVID-19. Both conserved end residues are part of each CDR3. The D gene is left open where the match is weak. The listing skips clone size in some rows; elsewhere it reads once, few, many or a size class.

v_call	clone_size	d_call	j_call	cdr3_aa	cdr3_nt
TRBV2	NA	NA	TRBJ2-3	CASSVLGGGDTDTQYF	TGTGCCAGCAGTGTACTAGGAGGGGGGGACACAGATACGCAGTATTTT
TRBV7-2	NA	TRBD1	TRBJ2-7	CASSLLGTGVDEQYF	TGTGCCAGCAGCCTCCTCGGGACAGGGGTCGACGAGCAGTACTTC
TRBV28	NA	NA	TRBJ2-5	CASSSTDRKETQYF	TGTGCCAGCAGTTCGACGGACAGAAAAGAGACCCAGTACTTC
TRBV28	NA	TRBD1	TRBJ1-2	CASSLRQGLGGYTF	TGTGCCAGCAGTTTAAGACAGGGATTGGGTGGCTACACCTTC
TRBV5-4	NA	NA	TRBJ2-5	CASSLYPGGGETQYF	TGTGCCAGCAGCTTATATCCGGGGGGCGGGGAGACCCAGTACTTC
TRBV7-9	once	NA	TRBJ1-6	CASSFAPGGSPLHF	TGTGCCAGCAGCTTCGCCCCGGGTGGTTCACCCCTCCACTTT
TRBV4-1	NA	NA	TRBJ1-4	CASSQPKVATANNEKLFF	TGCGCCAGCAGCCAACCAAAAGTGGCGACAGCCAATAATGAAAAACTGTTTTTT
TRBV3-1/TRBV3-2	NA	TRBD1	TRBJ1-3	CASSQEIRGTGNTIYF	TGTGCCAGCAGCCAAGAGATCAGGGGGACTGGAAACACCATATATTTT
TRBV19	NA	NA	TRBJ2-7	CASSPGDLNEQYF	TGTGCCAGTAGTCCTGGGGACTTGAACGAGCAGTACTTC
TRBV4-1	NA	NA	TRBJ2-2	CASSQGVTASNTGELFF	TGCGCCAGCAGCCAGGGAGTGACGGCCTCGAACACCGGGGAGCTGTTTTTT
TRBV6-2/TRBV6-3	NA	TRBD2	TRBJ2-3	CASSYKASGGASTDTQYF	TGTGCCAGCAGTTATAAGGCTAGCGGGGGGGCTAGCACAGATACGCAGTATTTT
TRBV5-4	NA	TRBD2	TRBJ2-1	CASSSTSGENEQFF	TGTGCCAGCAGCTCGACTAGCGGGGAAAATGAGCAGTTCTTC
TRBV5-1	NA	NA	TRBJ2-3	CASSSNVGGGSTLTDTQYF	TGCGCCAGCAGCTCGAACGTCGGCGGGGGCTCCACCCTCACAGATACGCAGTATTTT
TRBV24-1	NA	NA	TRBJ2-5	CATSDGADYQETQYF	TGTGCCACCAGTGATGGGGCAGATTACCAAGAGACCCAGTACTTC
TRBV7-8	NA	NA	TRBJ1-4	CASSSETDSTNEKLFF	TGTGCCAGCAGCTCGGAGACCGACTCAACTAATGAAAAACTGTTTTTT
TRBV2	NA	NA	TRBJ2-7	CASSLSYEQYF	TGTGCCAGCAGTCTGTCTTACGAGCAGTACTTC
TRBV28	few	TRBD1	TRBJ1-1	CASSYETGIPMNTEAFF	TGTGCCAGCAGTTATGAGACAGGGATCCCTATGAACACTGAAGCTTTCTTT
TRBV23-1	few	TRBD1	TRBJ1-4	CARTGTGNEKLFF	TGCGCCAGAACCGGGACAGGGAATGAAAAACTGTTTTTT
TRBV12-3/TRBV12-4	once	NA	TRBJ2-6	CASSFSGQGVLTF	TGTGCCAGCAGTTTCTCGGGACAAGGCGTCCTGACTTTC
TRBV2	NA	NA	TRBJ1-4	CASGKLGEKLFF	TGTGCCAGCGGGAAACTAGGTGAAAAACTGTTTTTT
TRBV6-5	NA	NA	TRBJ1-1	CASISPRGTEAFF	TGTGCCAGCATTTCCCCTCGGGGCACTGAAGCTTTCTTT
TRBV27	NA	TRBD2	TRBJ2-1	CASSLSPLQLAGARYNEQFF	TGTGCCAGCAGTTTATCTCCCCTCCAACTAGCGGGGGCCCGATACAATGAGCAGTTCTTC
TRBV19	NA	TRBD2	TRBJ2-5	CASSTTSAQGTQYF	TGTGCCAGTAGCACGACTAGCGCCCAAGGGACCCAGTACTTC
TRBV2	NA	NA	TRBJ1-5	CASSHPRQGFSNQPQHF	TGTGCCAGCAGTCACCCACGTCAGGGCTTTAGCAATCAGCCCCAGCATTTT
TRBV4-2	NA	NA	TRBJ2-1	CASSQRTQTFDNEQFF	TGTGCCAGCAGCCAAAGAACCCAGACTTTTGACAATGAGCAGTTCTTC
TRBV2	NA	NA	TRBJ1-2	CASSNSQGLYGYTF	TGTGCCAGCAGTAACAGCCAGGGGCTCTATGGCTACACCTTC
TRBV19	NA	NA	TRBJ1-2	CASRSGHPGYTF	TGTGCCAGTAGATCTGGCCATCCCGGCTACACCTTC
TRBV11-2	NA	TRBD1	TRBJ2-7	CASSPDRVGHEQYF	TGTGCCAGCAGCCCCGACAGGGTAGGCCACGAGCAGTACTTC
TRBV3-1/TRBV3-2	NA	NA	TRBJ1-6	CASSQVAGRGPLHF	TGTGCCAGCAGCCAAGTTGCGGGGCGCGGACCCCTCCACTTT
TRBV7-8	NA	TRBD1	TRBJ1-1	CASSGGQGTEAFF	TGTGCCAGCAGCGGGGGACAGGGCACTGAAGCTTTCTTT
TRBV29-1	NA	NA	TRBJ2-5	CSVASRDSYYFQETQYF	TGCAGCGTCGCGAGCCGGGACTCCTACTACTTCCAAGAGACCCAGTACTTC
TRBV30	NA	TRBD1	TRBJ1-4	CAWSDRTGTGYEKLFF	TGTGCCTGGAGTGACCGAACCGGGACAGGGTATGAAAAACTGTTTTTT
TRBV19	NA	NA	TRBJ2-1	CASSKPTGYNEQFF	TGTGCCAGTAGTAAGCCCACGGGTTACAATGAGCAGTTCTTC
TRBV7-3	NA	TRBD2	TRBJ2-2	CASSQGLVKNTGELFF	TGTGCCAGCAGCCAGGGACTAGTTAAGAACACCGGGGAGCTGTTTTTT
TRBV19	NA	NA	TRBJ1-2	CASSPPGGFNYGYTF	TGTGCCAGTAGTCCTCCAGGCGGGTTCAACTATGGCTACACCTTC
TRBV28	NA	TRBD1	TRBJ1-2	CASSPPGQGNYGYTF	TGTGCCAGCAGTCCTCCGGGACAGGGGAACTATGGCTACACCTTC
TRBV12-3/TRBV12-4	NA	NA	TRBJ2-7	CASSPTESAEQYF	TGTGCCAGCAGCCCGACGGAGTCGGCCGAGCAGTACTTC
TRBV2	NA	NA	TRBJ1-4	CASTKVGLGEKLFF	TGTGCCAGCACCAAGGTGGGGCTAGGAGAAAAACTGTTTTTT
TRBV28	NA	TRBD1	TRBJ1-4	CASSLQGANEKLFF	TGTGCCAGCAGTTTACAGGGGGCGAATGAAAAACTGTTTTTT
TRBV10-3	NA	NA	TRBJ1-6	CAIREALRSPLHF	TGTGCCATCAGGGAGGCTCTACGATCACCCCTCCACTTT
TRBV24-1	NA	NA	TRBJ1-1	CATSDLSGEAFF	TGTGCCACCAGTGATTTATCAGGGGAGGCTTTCTTT
TRBV6-1	NA	NA	TRBJ1-1	CASSEGEAAQGRVF	TGTGCCAGCAGTGAAGGCGAAGCTGCCCAGGGTAGGGTCTTT
TRBV30	NA	TRBD1	TRBJ2-1	CASSETGISYNEQFF	TGTGCCTCCTCAGAGACAGGGATCTCCTACAATGAGCAGTTCTTC
TRBV7-9	NA	TRBD1	TRBJ1-2	CASSLSTGGYGYTF	TGTGCCAGCAGCTTATCGACAGGGGGATATGGCTACACCTTC
TRBV24-1	NA	NA	TRBJ2-6	CATGRQESSGANVLTF	TGTGCCACCGGGAGGCAGGAGAGCTCTGGGGCCAACGTCCTGACTTTC
TRBV11-2	NA	NA	TRBJ1-2	CASSPRVGGGYTF	TGTGCCAGCAGCCCCAGGGTAGGGGGTGGCTACACCTTC
TRBV5-1	once	NA	TRBJ2-5	CASKSKSQNQETQYF	TGCGCCAGTAAATCGAAAAGCCAAAACCAAGAGACCCAGTACTTC
TRBV5-6	NA	TRBD2	TRBJ2-7	CASSDLAGAPEQYF	TGTGCCAGCAGCGACCTAGCGGGGGCTCCTGAGCAGTACTTC
TRBV3-1/TRBV3-2	NA	TRBD1	TRBJ2-7	CASSQDSGQAVRQYF	TGTGCCAGCAGCCAAGATTCGGGACAGGCCGTCCGGCAGTACTTC
TRBV21-1	NA	NA	TRBJ1-1	CASSKGGWRYTEAFF	TGTGCCAGCAGCAAAGGGGGTTGGAGGTACACTGAAGCTTTCTTT
TRBV14	NA	TRBD1	TRBJ2-1	CASSPDRGRYNEQFF	TGTGCCAGCAGCCCTGACAGGGGTCGATACAATGAGCAGTTCTTC
TRBV19	NA	TRBD1	TRBJ1-4	CASSPLDRGTNEKLFF	TGTGCCAGTAGTCCCCTGGACAGGGGAACTAATGAAAAACTGTTTTTT
TRBV3-1/TRBV3-2	NA	NA	TRBJ1-1	CASSQPQGNTEAFF	TGTGCCAGCAGCCAACCACAGGGAAACACTGAAGCTTTCTTT
TRBV6-5	NA	NA	TRBJ1-1	CASSQGVVGVVEAFF	TGTGCCAGCAGCCAGGGCGTGGTAGGGGTAGTTGAAGCTTTCTTT
TRBV3-1/TRBV3-2	NA	TRBD2	TRBJ2-1	CASSRGAGGAYNEQFF	TGTGCCAGCAGCAGGGGCGCGGGGGGTGCCTACAATGAGCAGTTCTTC
TRBV18	NA	TRBD1	TRBJ2-7	CASSLLQGAGYEQYF	TGTGCCAGCTCATTGTTACAGGGGGCAGGTTACGAGCAGTACTTC
TRBV27	NA	NA	TRBJ1-6	CASSFQETSPLHF	TGTGCCAGCAGTTTCCAGGAAACTTCACCCCTCCACTTT
TRBV4-2	NA	TRBD1	TRBJ1-2	CASSQLDQGAYGYTF	TGTGCCAGCAGCCAACTTGACCAGGGGGCCTATGGCTACACCTTC
TRBV5-1	NA	NA	TRBJ1-5	CASSLGGSNQPQHF	TGCGCCAGCAGCTTAGGCGGGAGCAATCAGCCCCAGCATTTT